This entry lists 5 T cell receptor beta chains sequenced from one sample in a study of T cell clonality in common variable immunodeficiency. The data were produced by immunoSEQ multiplex PCR, yet TCRdb's version contains in-frame clones alone and is incomplete. This record lists 35,000 or so clones, none seen once only, and the top ten clones contain less than 8%. Their specific antigens are unknown. Study-level results: Reportedly, TCR beta sequences from common variable immunodeficiency showed fewer deletions and N-nucleotide insertions.

Sample: peripheral blood mononuclear cells. The receptors come from a human donor with common variable immunodeficiency.

Of note for this clone: The read terminates 3 residues ahead of where the CDR3 ends, so the germline J gene completes it. The chain uses TRBV29-1 and TRBJ2-1; 7 nucleotides agree with TRBD1. Germline V CDR1 and CDR2: SQVTM, ANQGSEA. The trim removed 0 bases at V and 5 bases at J, leaving 7 bases unmatched. The CDR3 has 15 residues. CDR3 bases read: TGCAGCGTTGAAGAACAGGGGAAGTGGGACAATGAG. Residues: CSVEEQGKWDNE. In full, the CDR3 is CSVEEQGKWDNEQFF.

This clone was detected many times. The CDR3 goes on 3 residues after the read ends, and that part is filled in from the germline J gene. The chain has TRBV2 and TRBJ2-5; the match to TRBD2 covers 9 bases. The CDR3 spans 15 residues. Per germline, CDR1 SNHLY and CDR2 FYNNEI. Germline trimming cut 1 base from V and 4 bases from J; bases unmatched to any gene: 4. The part of the CDR3 DNA that was read is TGTGCCAGCAGTGAAGACGGGACTAGCCGAGAGACC. Encoded protein: CASSEDGTSRET. The complete CDR3 sequence is CASSEDGTSRETQYF. Full variable domain (outside the CDR3, taken from reference TRBV2 and TRBJ2-5): EPEVTQTPSHQVTQMGQEVILRCVPISNHLYFYWYRQILGQKVEFLVSFYNNEISEKSEIFDDQFSVERPDGSNFTLKIRSTKLEDSAMYFCASSEDGTSRETQYFGPGTRLLVL.

This clone was recorded many times. The missing CDR3 end, 3 residues past where the read stops, is filled in from the germline J gene. The chain joins TRBV29-1 to TRBJ2-5; D remains unclear. The CDR3 has 12 amino acids. Germline lookup yields CDR1 SQVTM and CDR2 ANQGSEA. Trimming took off 3 bases at V and 4 bases at J, with 9 bases between the two ends. The CDR3 bases that were read are TGCAGCGTTGAGGCGGCGCCAGAGACC. Its protein is CSVEAAPET. In full, the CDR3 reads CSVEAAPETQYF.

This clone was counted many times. The CDR3 extends 3 residues past the end of the read, so its final part is completed from the germline J gene. The chain uses TRBV19 and TRBJ1-4, with D hard to call. Germline V gene data show CDR1 as LNHDA and CDR2 as SQIVND (reference sequence). The CDR3 is 13 residues long. V lost 7 bases to trimming and J lost 4 bases, with 10 bases between them. The CDR3 loop reads CASTVRRNEKLFF. The CDR3 bases that were read are TGTGCCAGTACGGTCCGTCGTAATGAAAAA.

This clone was picked up many times. The read is 3 residues too short to cover the CDR3 end, so that end is filled in from the germline J gene. This rearrangement joins TRBV5-6 to TRBJ1-1; no clear D gene. The length of the CDR3 is 15 residues. V was shortened by 4 bases and J by 0 bases, with 13 bases between the two germline ends. From germline, CDR1 is SGHDT and CDR2 YYEEEE. The CDR3 sequence: CASSRGTGLNTEAFF. Incomplete CDR3 DNA: TGTGCCAGCAGCCGGGGAACGGGGTTGAACACTGAA.